This TCR beta chain was recovered during a study of a mutant IDH1 vaccine in newly diagnosed glioma. About the research overall: Weeks 1, 3, 5, 7, 11, 15, 19 and 23 were when patients received their eight vaccinations. The start of vaccination came 4-6 weeks after radiotherapy alone, or with temozolomide cycles. Study conclusions and caveats: Variations in leading peripheral T cell clonotypes appeared to have no connection with pseudoprogression. Among all patients, vaccine-induced immune responses occurred in roughly 93%.

Germline values: CDR1 LNHDA, CDR2 SQIVND (reference sequence). Trimming at V came to 5 bases and at J to 0 bases, leaving 6 bases not matched to a gene. The CDR3 consists of 15 residues. Specified time point: week 23, last vaccination. It was 300 ug of mutant IDH1 20-mer peptide that made up each vaccine dose, given with topical imiquimod. Sequencing used immunoSEQ multiplex PCR; TCRdb keeps in-frame clones, though not all of them. The table lists 50,000 to 70,000 clones, 80% to 90% of them singletons. This clone was counted once. Its target is not known. This sequence joins TRBV19 and TRBJ1-1; 7 nucleotides match TRBD1. The sample consisted of PBMCs, taken from a glioma patient whose treatment included an IDH1 peptide vaccine. The origin of this receptor is a man in his forties with glioma. The CDR3 region has the DNA TGTGCCAGTAGTCCCAGACAGGGCATGAACACTGAAGCTTTCTTT. Protein: CASSPRQGMNTEAFF.